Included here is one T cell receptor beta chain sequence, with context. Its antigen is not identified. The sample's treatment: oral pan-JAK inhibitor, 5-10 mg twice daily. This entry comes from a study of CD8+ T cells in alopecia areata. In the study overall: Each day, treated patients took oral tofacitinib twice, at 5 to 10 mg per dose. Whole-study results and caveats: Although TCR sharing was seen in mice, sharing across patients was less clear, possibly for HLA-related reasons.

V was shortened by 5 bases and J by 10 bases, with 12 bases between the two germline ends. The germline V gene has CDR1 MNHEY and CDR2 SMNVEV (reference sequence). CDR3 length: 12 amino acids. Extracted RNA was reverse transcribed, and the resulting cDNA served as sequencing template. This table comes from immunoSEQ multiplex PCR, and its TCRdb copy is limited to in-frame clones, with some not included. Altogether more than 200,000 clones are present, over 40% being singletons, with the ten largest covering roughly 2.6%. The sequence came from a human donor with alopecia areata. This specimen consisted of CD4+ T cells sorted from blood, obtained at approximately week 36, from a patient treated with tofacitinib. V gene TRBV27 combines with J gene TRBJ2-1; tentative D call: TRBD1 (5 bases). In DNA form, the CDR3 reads TGTGCCAGCAGTCCCAGGCCAGGGGAGCAGTTCTTC. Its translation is CASSPRPGEQFF.